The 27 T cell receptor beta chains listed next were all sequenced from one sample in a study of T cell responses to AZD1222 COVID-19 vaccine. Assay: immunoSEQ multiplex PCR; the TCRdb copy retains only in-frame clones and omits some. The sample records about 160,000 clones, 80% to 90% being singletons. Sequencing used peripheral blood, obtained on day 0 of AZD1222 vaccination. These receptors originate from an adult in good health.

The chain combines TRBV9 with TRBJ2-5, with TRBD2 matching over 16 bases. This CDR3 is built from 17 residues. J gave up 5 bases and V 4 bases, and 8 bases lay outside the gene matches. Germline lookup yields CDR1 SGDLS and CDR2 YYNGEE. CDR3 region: CASSPGTSGGASETQYF. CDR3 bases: TGTGCCAGCAGCCCCGGGACTAGCGGGGGGGCCAGCGAGACCCAGTACTTC.

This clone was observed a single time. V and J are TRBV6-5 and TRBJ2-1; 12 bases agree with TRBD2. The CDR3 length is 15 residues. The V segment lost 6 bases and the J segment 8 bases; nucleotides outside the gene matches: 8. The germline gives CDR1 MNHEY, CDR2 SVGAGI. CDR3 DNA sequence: TGTGCCAGCAGGGGCCTAGCGGGGGGGTCCTATGAGCAGTTCTTC. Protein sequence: CASRGLAGGSYEQFF.

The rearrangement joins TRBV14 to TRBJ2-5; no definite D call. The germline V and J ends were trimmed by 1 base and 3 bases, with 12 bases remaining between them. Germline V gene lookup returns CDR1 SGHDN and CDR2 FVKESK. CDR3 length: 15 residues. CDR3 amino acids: CASSQAWGSKETQYF. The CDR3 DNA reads TGTGCCAGCAGCCAAGCGTGGGGTTCAAAAGAGACCCAGTACTTC.

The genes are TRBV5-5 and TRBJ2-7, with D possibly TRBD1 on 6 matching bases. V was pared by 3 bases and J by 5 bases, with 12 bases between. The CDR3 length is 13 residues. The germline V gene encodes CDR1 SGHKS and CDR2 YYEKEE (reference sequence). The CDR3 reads CASSYLQGNEQYV. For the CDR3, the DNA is TGTGCCAGCAGCTATCTACAGGGCAACGAGCAGTACGTC.

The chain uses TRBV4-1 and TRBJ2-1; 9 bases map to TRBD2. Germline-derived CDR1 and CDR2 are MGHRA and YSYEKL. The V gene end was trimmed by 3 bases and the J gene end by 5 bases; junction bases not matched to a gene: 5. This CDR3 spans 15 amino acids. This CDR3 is CASSQLAGVHNEQFF. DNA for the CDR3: TGCGCCAGCAGCCAGTTAGCGGGGGTCCACAATGAGCAGTTCTTC.

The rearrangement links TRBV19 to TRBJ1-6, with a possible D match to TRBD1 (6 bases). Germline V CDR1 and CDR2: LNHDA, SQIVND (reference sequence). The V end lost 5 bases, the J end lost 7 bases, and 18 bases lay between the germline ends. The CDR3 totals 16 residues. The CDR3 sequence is CASSPTPGTKNSPLHF. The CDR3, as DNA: TGTGCCAGTAGTCCGACCCCCGGGACAAAAAATTCACCCCTCCACTTT.

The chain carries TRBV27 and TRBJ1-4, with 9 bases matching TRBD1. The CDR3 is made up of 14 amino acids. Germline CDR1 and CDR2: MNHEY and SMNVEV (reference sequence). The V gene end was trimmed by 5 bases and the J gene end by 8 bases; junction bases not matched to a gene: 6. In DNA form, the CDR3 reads TGTGCCAGCAGTATAGGGACAGGGTCGGAAAAACTGTTTTTT. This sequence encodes CASSIGTGSEKLFF. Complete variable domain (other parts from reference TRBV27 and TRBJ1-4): EAQVTQNPRYLITVTGKKLTVTCSQNMNHEYMSWYRQDPGLGLRQIYYSMNVEVTDKGDVPEGYKVSRKEKRNFPLILESPSPNQTSLYFCASSIGTGSEKLFFGSGTQLSVL.

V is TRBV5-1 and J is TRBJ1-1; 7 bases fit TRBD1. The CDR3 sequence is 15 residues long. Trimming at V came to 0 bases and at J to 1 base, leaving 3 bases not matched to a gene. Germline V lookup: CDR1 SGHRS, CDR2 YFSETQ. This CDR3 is CASSLVAGGNTEAFF. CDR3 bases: TGCGCCAGCAGCTTGGTTGCAGGGGGGAACACTGAAGCTTTCTTT.

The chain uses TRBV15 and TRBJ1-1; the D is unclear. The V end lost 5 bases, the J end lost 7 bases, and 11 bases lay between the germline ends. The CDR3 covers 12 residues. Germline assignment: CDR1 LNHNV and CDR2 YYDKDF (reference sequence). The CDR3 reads CATSPLGVEAFF. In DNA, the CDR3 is TGTGCCACCAGCCCCCTTGGGGTTGAAGCTTTCTTT.

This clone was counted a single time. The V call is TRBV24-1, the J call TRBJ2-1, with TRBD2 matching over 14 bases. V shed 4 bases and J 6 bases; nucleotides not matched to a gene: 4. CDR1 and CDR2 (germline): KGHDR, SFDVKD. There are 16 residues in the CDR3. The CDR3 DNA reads TGTGCCACCAGTGACCCGACTAGCGGGGGGGCCAATGAGCAGTTCTTC. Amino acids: CATSDPTSGGANEQFF.

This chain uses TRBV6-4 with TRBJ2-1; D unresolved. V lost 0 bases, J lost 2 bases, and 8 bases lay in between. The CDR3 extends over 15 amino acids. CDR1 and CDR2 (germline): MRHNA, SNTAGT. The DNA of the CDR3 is TGTGCCAGCAGTGACTCGGACGGCGCCTACAATGAGCAGTTCTTC. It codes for CASSDSDGAYNEQFF.

The CDR3 sequence: CASIPGQYGQPQHF. DNA of the CDR3: TGTGCCAGCATACCGGGACAATATGGGCAGCCCCAGCATTTT. J is TRBJ1-5 and V is TRBV3-1 (or the pseudogene TRBV3-2); a possible D gene is TRBD1 (6 bases). The CDR3 is 14 residues long. V was pared by 7 bases and J by 7 bases, with 17 bases between. CDR1 and CDR2 from the germline V gene are LGHDT and YNNKEL (reference sequence).

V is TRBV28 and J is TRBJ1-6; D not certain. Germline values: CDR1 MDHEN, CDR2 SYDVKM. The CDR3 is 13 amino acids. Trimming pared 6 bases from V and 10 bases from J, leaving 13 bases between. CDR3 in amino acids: CASRVSFSSPLHF. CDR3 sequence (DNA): TGTGCCAGCAGGGTTTCTTTTTCCTCACCCCTCCACTTT.

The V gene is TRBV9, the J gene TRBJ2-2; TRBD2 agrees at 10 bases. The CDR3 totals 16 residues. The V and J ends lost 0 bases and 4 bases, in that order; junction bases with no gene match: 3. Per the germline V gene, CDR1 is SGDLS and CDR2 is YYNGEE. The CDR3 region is CASSVGSGGFTGELFF. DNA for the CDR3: TGTGCCAGCAGCGTAGGTAGCGGGGGGTTCACCGGGGAGCTGTTTTTT.

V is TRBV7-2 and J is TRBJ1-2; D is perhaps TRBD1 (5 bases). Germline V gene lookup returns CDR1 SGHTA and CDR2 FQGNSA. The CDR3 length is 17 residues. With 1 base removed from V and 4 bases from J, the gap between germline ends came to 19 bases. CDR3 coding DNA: TGTGCCAGCAGCTTAGACCCTGACAGCACAGCAAGCTATGGCTACACCTTC. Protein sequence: CASSLDPDSTASYGYTF.

Written as DNA, the CDR3 is TGTGCCAGCAGCTCCCTGCAGCCCCAGCATTTT. Encoded protein: CASSSLQPQHF. V gene TRBV28 combines with J gene TRBJ1-5; D gene uncertain. The CDR3 covers 11 residues. Deletions cut 6 bases from V and 7 bases from J, with 7 bases between. CDR1 and CDR2 (germline): MDHEN, SYDVKM.

The CDR3 DNA reads as TGTGCTAGTGGTTTATATCCACTCGACACTGAAGCTTTCTTT. The encoded protein is CASGLYPLDTEAFF. This chain joins TRBV12-5 and TRBJ1-1; D gene uncertain. Germline V gene data show CDR1 as LGHNT and CDR2 as FRNRAP. Trimming removed 3 bases from V and 3 bases from J, with 11 bases in between. There are 14 residues in the CDR3. Full variable domain (remainder filled in from reference TRBV12-5 and TRBJ1-1): DARVTQTPRHKVTEMGQEVTMRCQPILGHNTVFWYRQTMMQGLELLAYFRNRAPLDDSGMPKDRFSAEMPDATLATLKIQPSEPRDSAVYFCASGLYPLDTEAFFGQGTRLTVV.

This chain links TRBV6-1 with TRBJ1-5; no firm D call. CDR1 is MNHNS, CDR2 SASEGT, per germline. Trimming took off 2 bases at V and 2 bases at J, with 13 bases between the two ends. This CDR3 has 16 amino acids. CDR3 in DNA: TGTGCCAGCAGTGAATTCTCACGGCAGGGCAATCAGCCCCAGCATTTT. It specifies CASSEFSRQGNQPQHF.

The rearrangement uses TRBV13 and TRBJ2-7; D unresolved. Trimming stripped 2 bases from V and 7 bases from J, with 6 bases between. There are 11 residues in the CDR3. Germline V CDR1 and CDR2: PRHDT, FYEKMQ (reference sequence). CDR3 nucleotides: TGTGCCAGCAGCTTACGGCAAGAGCAGTACTTC. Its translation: CASSLRQEQYF.

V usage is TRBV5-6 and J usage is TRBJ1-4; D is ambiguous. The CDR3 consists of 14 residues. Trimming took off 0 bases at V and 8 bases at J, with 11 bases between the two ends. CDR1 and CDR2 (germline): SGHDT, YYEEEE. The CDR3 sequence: CASSLVSGGEKLFF. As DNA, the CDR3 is TGTGCCAGCAGCTTGGTTTCGGGCGGGGAAAAACTGTTTTTT.

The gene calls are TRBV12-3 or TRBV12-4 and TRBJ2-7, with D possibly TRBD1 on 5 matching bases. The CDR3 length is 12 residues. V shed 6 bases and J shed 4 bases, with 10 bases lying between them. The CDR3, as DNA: TGTGCCAGCAGCTCGGACATTTACGAGCAGTACTTC. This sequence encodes CASSSDIYEQYF.

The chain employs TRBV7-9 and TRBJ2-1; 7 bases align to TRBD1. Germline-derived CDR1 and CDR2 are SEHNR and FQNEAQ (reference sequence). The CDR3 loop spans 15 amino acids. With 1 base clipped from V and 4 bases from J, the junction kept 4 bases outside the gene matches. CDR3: CASSLGQGPYNEQFF. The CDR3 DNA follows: TGTGCCAGCAGCTTAGGACAGGGACCATACAATGAGCAGTTCTTC.

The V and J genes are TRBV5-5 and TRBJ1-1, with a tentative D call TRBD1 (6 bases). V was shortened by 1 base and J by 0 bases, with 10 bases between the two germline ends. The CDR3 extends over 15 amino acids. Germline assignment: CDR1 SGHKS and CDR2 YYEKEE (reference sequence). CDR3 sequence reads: CASSLMGGLNTEAFF. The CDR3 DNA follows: TGTGCCAGCAGCTTGATGGGGGGCCTGAACACTGAAGCTTTCTTT.

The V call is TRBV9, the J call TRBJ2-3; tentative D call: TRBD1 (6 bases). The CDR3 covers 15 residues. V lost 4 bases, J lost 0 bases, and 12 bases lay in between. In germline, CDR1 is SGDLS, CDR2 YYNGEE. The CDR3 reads CASSLQGPSTDTQYF. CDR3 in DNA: TGTGCCAGCAGCCTACAGGGTCCTAGCACAGATACGCAGTATTTT. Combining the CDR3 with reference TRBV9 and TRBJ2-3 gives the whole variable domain DSGVTQTPKHLITATGQRVTLRCSPRSGDLSVYWYQQSLDQGLQFLIQYYNGEERAKGNILERFSAQQFPDLHSELNLSSLELGDSALYFCASSLQGPSTDTQYFGPGTRLTVL.

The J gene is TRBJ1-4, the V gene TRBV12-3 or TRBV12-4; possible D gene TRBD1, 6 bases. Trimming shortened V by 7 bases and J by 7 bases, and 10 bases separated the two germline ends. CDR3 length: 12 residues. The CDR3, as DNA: TGTGCCAGCAAACAGGACAGTGAAAAACTGTTTTTT. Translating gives CASKQDSEKLFF.

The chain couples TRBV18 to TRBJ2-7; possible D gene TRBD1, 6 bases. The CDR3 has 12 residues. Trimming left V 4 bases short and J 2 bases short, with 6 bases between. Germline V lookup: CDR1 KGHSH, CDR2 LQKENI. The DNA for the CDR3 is TGTGCCAGCTCACAGGGGGCCTACGAGCAGTACGTC. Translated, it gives CASSQGAYEQYV.

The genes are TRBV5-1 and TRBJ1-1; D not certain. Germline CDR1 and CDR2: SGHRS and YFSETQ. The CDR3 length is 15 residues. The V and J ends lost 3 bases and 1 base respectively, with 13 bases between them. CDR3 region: CASSSSRERNTEAFF. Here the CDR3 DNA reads TGCGCCAGCAGCTCCTCACGGGAGAGGAACACTGAAGCTTTCTTT.